The entry that follows covers one T cell receptor (beta chain) sequence. A much larger clone lies a single base off, so this may be a read error. CDR3 length: 14 residues. V was cut by 5 bases and J by 2 bases, with 13 bases left in between. The germline V gene has CDR1 SGHTA and CDR2 FQGNSA. The data derive from a study of Graves' ophthalmopathy and Graves' hyperthyroidism. Using RNA transcripts, the TCR beta CDR3 regions were amplified. The library came from an HTBI-primed first-round RT-PCR and a second-round multiplex PCR. TCRdb reprocessed the multiplex PCR reads with MiXCR, giving one entry per CDR3 protein. The table records around 1.1 million distinct CDR3 sequences, around a third of them present only once. The authors diagnosed from clinical symptoms, serum thyroxine, TRAb, thyroid ultrasound and orbital computed tomography.

The receptor's source is an adult man with Graves' hyperthyroidism. The V gene is TRBV7-2, the J gene TRBJ2-7; possibly TRBD1 for D (6 bases). The specimen was peripheral blood or thyroid tissue (not recorded which). DNA of the CDR3: TGTGCCAGCAGCCTACAGGGAGTTCCCTACGAGCAGTACTTC. It codes for CASSLQGVPYEQYF.